This T cell receptor (beta chain) appears in the sequencing data of a study of shared clonotypes between healthy human individuals. The repertoire was sequenced with immunoSEQ multiplex PCR; TCRdb's copy has only in-frame clones and lacks some. The profile shows 850,000 to 1,100,000 clones, roughly 80% of them singletons. Looked up from germline, CDR1 is SGHTA and CDR2 is FQGNSA. This CDR3 comprises 18 residues. J gave up 7 bases and V 2 bases, and 11 bases lay outside the gene matches. This clone was seen a few times. There were only Caucasian adults among the donors, and all lived in Nashville, Tennessee.

The sample taken for sequencing was memory CD4+ T cells from PBMCs. Subset defined: CD45RA-negative fraction. The sequence came from a young man in good health. Some clones in this sample may be carry-over from other donors' samples. This chain links TRBV7-2 with TRBJ2-2, with 12 bases aligning to TRBD2. The CDR3: CASSLRPLAGGPIGELFF. In DNA, the CDR3 is TGTGCCAGCAGCTTACGGCCCCTAGCGGGAGGGCCCATCGGGGAGCTGTTTTTT.